The 15 T cell receptor beta chains reported below all come from one sample, sequenced in a study of blood T cells in healthy people across ages. Alongside a J-beta primer mix, a sample-barcoded 5' primer served in a second PCR lasting about 7 to 12 cycles. TCRdb processed the 5' RACE reads anew with MiXCR; each CDR3 protein has one entry. The data contain nearly 800,000 distinct CDR3 sequences, roughly 25% of them singletons. A further study also used this sample, focusing on T cells of mothers and their children.

Sequencing was carried out using blood. The receptors come from a boy between 10 and 17 years old in good health.

The rearrangement links TRBV28 to TRBJ2-7; tentative D call: TRBD1 (6 bases). The CDR3 consists of 15 residues. CDR1 MDHEN and CDR2 SYDVKM come from the germline V gene. Trimming took 6 bases from V and 2 from J, leaving 17 bases between them. The CDR3 DNA follows: TGTGCCAGCAGACGAGGAACGGACAGCACCTACGAGCAGTACTTC. It translates to CASRRGTDSTYEQYF.

This clonotype showed up just a few times. The J gene is TRBJ2-7, the V gene TRBV15, with D possibly matching TRBD1 (6 bases). The CDR3 consists of 14 residues. Germline V CDR1 and CDR2: LNHNV, YYDKDF (reference sequence). V was cut by 4 bases and J by 2 bases, with 12 bases left in between. As DNA, the CDR3 is TGTGCCACCAGCATTGGTCCAGGGGCCTACGAGCAGTACTTC. Amino acid sequence: CATSIGPGAYEQYF.

V is TRBV12-3 or TRBV12-4 and J is TRBJ2-5, with 11 bases fitting TRBD1. Gene TRBJ2-7 matches the end of the DNA better, so the J call may be wrong. The CDR3 extends over 14 amino acids. The CDR3 DNA reads as TGTGCCAGCAGTTTGGACAGGGGGCTTGACGAGCAGTACTTC. Translating gives CASSLDRGLDEQYF.

V and J are TRBV6-1 and TRBJ2-7; D might be TRBD1 or TRBD2, each matching 6 bases. The J call may be faulty, since TRBJ2-1 better matches the DNA end. The length of the CDR3 is 15 residues. Germline CDR1 reads MNHNS; CDR2 reads SASEGT. CDR3: CASSEASGGQRAQFF. CDR3 DNA sequence: TGTGCCAGCAGTGAAGCGAGTGGAGGACAGCGGGCCCAGTTCTTC.

As for this clonotype: One end of the junction is discordant with germline, which a read error may explain. The V call is TRBV7-2, the J call TRBJ2-7; D perhaps matches TRBD1 (5 bases). CDR3 size: 14 residues. Germline V gives CDR1 SGHTA, CDR2 FQGNSA. This CDR3 reads CASSFWQGTYVQYF. CDR3 bases: TGTGCCAGCAGCTTCTGGCAGGGTACCTACGTGCAGTACTTC.

This chain uses TRBV7-2 with TRBJ2-7; 7 bases fit TRBD2. The germline V gene encodes CDR1 SGHTA and CDR2 FQGNSA. V shed 5 bases, J shed 2 bases, and the junction held 9 bases outside the gene matches. The CDR3 has 15 amino acids. CDR3 DNA sequence: TGTGCCAGCAGCCAATCTAGCGGAGGTCCCTACGAGCAGTACTTC. Translation gives CASSQSSGGPYEQYF.

This clonotype has more than one count but fewer than ten. V gene TRBV20-1 combines with J gene TRBJ1-2; D may be TRBD1 (5 bases). V lost 6 bases and J lost 4, with 12 bases in between. CDR1 and CDR2 from the germline V gene are DFQATT and SNEGSKA (reference sequence). This CDR3 has 12 residues. CDR3 coding DNA: TGCAGTGCCAAAACGCAGGGCTATGGCTACACCTTC. This encodes CSAKTQGYGYTF.

The chain carries TRBV4-1 and TRBJ1-2; D uncertain. Germline CDR1 and CDR2: MGHRA and YSYEKL. The CDR3 is 15 amino acids. V was cut by 4 bases and J by 5 bases, with 17 bases left in between. CDR3 nucleotides: TGCGCCAGCAGCCCTCCCACCCTTACGCAGTATGGCTACACCTTC. It codes for CASSPPTLTQYGYTF.

V and J are TRBV6-1 and TRBJ2-1; 8 nucleotides align to TRBD2. The CDR3 extends over 16 amino acids. V dropped 9 bases and J dropped 2; count of bases not matched to a gene: 12. Germline V gives CDR1 MNHNS, CDR2 SASEGT. CDR3 sequence reads: CASGLSSGNPYNEQFF. The CDR3 nucleotides read TGTGCCAGTGGACTTAGTAGCGGGAATCCCTACAATGAGCAGTTCTTC.

A single count supports this clonotype. The rearrangement links TRBV20-1 to TRBJ1-1; D unresolved. Germline loops: CDR1 DFQATT, CDR2 SNEGSKA (reference sequence). Between the trimmed V and J ends, which lost 6 bases and 1 base, there was a span of 15 bases. The CDR3 has 14 amino acids. The CDR3 protein is CSAIDQYGNTEAFF. The DNA for the CDR3 is TGCAGTGCCATAGACCAATACGGGAACACTGAAGCTTTCTTT.

This chain uses TRBV20-1 with TRBJ2-1; 13 bases match TRBD2. The CDR3 runs to 19 residues. The germline CDR1 and CDR2 sequences are DFQATT and SNEGSKA (reference sequence). J lost 6 bases, V lost 6 bases, and 20 bases had no gene match. The CDR3 nucleotides are TGCAGTGCGTCAACGATGGTAGGACTAGCGGGAGCCCCCTTCAATGAGCAGTTCTTC. Translation: CSASTMVGLAGAPFNEQFF.

The chain uses TRBV4-3 and TRBJ1-6; D unclear. The CDR3 sequence is 16 residues long. The ends were cut back, 0 bases at V and 13 bases at J, with 19 bases in the middle. Germline lookup yields CDR1 LGHNA and CDR2 YSLEER. The CDR3 DNA is TGCGCCAGCAGCCAAGACGGCGTGGGTGGAGGTGCGCCCCTCCACTTT. Translation: CASSQDGVGGGAPLHF.

The chain has TRBV6-4 and TRBJ1-2, with a tentative D call TRBD1 (5 bases). Germline assignment: CDR1 MRHNA and CDR2 SNTAGT. CDR3 length: 16 residues. V was clipped by 0 bases and J by 4 bases, with 15 bases between them. The CDR3 nucleotides are TGTGCCAGCAGTGACTCCCCGGACAAGGCGTCCTATGGCTACACCTTC. It encodes CASSDSPDKASYGYTF.

V and J are TRBV7-9 and TRBJ1-2; D gene uncertain. CDR1 is SEHNR, CDR2 FQNEAQ, per germline (reference sequence). The CDR3 contains 16 residues. The V gene lost 5 bases and the J gene lost 0 bases, with 16 bases spanning the gap. Here the CDR3 DNA reads TGTGCCAGCAGCCCCCCCCGGACTGGAGCTAACTATGGCTACACCTTC. Its translation: CASSPPRTGANYGYTF.

This clonotype was seen more than once but under ten times. The rearrangement joins TRBV29-1 to TRBJ2-1; 9 bases fit TRBD2. With 7 bases clipped from V and 4 bases from J, the junction kept 11 bases outside the gene matches. Germline V gene lookup returns CDR1 SQVTM and CDR2 ANQGSEA. This CDR3 is built from 15 residues. The CDR3 loop reads CSAPGTSYSYNEQFF. Written as DNA, the CDR3 is TGCAGCGCCCCCGGGACTAGCTATAGTTACAATGAGCAGTTCTTC.